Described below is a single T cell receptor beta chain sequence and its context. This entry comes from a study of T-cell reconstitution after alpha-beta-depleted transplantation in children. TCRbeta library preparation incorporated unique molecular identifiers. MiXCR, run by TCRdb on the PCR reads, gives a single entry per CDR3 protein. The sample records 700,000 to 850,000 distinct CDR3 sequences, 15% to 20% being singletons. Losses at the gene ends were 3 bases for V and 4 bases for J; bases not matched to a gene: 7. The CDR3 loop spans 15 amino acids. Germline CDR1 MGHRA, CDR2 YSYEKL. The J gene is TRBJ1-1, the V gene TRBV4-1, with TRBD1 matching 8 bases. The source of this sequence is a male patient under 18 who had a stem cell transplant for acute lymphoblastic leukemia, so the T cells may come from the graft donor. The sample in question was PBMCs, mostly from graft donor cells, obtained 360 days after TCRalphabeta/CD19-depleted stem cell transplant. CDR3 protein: CASSHPTGDRTEAFF. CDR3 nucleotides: TGCGCCAGCAGCCATCCGACAGGGGACCGCACTGAAGCTTTCTTT.